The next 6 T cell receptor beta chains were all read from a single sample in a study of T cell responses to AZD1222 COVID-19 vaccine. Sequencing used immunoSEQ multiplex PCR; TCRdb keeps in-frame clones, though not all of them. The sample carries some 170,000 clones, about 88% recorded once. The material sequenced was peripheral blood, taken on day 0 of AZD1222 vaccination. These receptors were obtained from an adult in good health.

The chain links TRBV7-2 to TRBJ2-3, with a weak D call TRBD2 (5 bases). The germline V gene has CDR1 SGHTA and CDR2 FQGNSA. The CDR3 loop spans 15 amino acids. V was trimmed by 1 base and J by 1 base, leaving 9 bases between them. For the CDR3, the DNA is TGTGCCAGCAGCTTAGAAGGGAGACGCACAGATACGCAGTATTTT. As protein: CASSLEGRRTDTQYF.

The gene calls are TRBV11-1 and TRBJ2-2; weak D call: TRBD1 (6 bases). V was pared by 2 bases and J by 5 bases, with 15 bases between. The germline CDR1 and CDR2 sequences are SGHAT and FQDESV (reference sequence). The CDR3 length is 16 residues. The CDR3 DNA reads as TGTGCCAGCAGCTTAAACAGGGCAGGGAGAACCGGGGAGCTGTTTTTT. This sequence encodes CASSLNRAGRTGELFF.

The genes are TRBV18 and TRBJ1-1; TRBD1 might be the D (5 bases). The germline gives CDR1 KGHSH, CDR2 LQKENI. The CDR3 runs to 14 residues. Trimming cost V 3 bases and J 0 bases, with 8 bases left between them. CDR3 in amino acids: CASSPTAMNTEAFF. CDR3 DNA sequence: TGTGCCAGCTCACCGACAGCCATGAACACTGAAGCTTTCTTT.

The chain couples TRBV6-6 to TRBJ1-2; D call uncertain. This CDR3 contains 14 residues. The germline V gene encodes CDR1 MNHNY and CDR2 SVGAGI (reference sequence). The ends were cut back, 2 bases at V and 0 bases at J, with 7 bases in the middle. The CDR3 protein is CASSYAGANYGYTF. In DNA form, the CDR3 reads TGTGCCAGCAGTTACGCGGGAGCTAACTATGGCTACACCTTC.

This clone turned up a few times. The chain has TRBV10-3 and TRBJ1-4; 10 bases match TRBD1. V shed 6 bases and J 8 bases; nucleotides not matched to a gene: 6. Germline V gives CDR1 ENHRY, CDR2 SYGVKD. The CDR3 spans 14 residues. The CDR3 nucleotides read TGTGCCATCAGCGGGACAGGGGCCAAGGAAAAACTGTTTTTT. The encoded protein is CAISGTGAKEKLFF.

In DNA form, the CDR3 reads TGTGCCAGCAGCCCCCAGACAGGGTTCCCTTCTGGAAACACCATATATTTT. Translation: CASSPQTGFPSGNTIYF. V is TRBV7-9 and J is TRBJ1-3, with TRBD1 matching 7 bases. The CDR3 has 17 residues. With 5 bases clipped from V and 1 base from J, the junction kept 11 bases outside the gene matches. Germline CDR1 reads SEHNR; CDR2 reads FQNEAQ (reference sequence).